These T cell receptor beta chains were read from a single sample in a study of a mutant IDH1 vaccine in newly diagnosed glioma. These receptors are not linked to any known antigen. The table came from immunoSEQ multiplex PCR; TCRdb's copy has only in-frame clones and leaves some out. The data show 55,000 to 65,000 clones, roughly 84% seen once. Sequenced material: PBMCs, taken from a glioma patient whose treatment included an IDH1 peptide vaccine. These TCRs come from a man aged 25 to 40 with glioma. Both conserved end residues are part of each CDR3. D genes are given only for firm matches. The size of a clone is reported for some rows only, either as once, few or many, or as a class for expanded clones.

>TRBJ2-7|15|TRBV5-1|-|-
TGCGCCAGCAGCGACAAGTCCGGGAGCTCCTACGAGCAGTACTTC
CASSDKSGSSYEQYF
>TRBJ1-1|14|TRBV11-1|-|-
TGTGCCAGCCGCTTAGATACGGTGAACACTGAAGCTTTCTTT
CASRLDTVNTEAFF
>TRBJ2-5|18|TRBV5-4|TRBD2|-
TGTGCCAGCAGCTTGTGGGTAGCGGGGGGGAAGTTGCACGAGACCCAGTACTTC
CASSLWVAGGKLHETQYF
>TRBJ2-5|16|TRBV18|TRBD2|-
TGTGCCAGCTCACCGCCCAAACTAGCGAGGGGAGAGACCCAGTACTTC
CASSPPKLARGETQYF
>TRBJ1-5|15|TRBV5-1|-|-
TGCGCCAGCAGCCTCGACTGGCGGAACAATCAGCCCCAGCATTTT
CASSLDWRNNQPQHF
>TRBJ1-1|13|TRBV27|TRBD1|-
TGTGCCAGCAGTGTACAGGGGTACACTGAAGCTTTCTTT
CASSVQGYTEAFF
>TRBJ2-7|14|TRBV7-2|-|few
TGTGCCAGCAGCTTAAATCGGGGGCCCTACGAGCAGTACTTC
CASSLNRGPYEQYF
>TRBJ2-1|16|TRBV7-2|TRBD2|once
TGTGCCAGCAGACCAGCGGGGGGGCTTAACTACAATGAGCAGTTCTTC
CASRPAGGLNYNEQFF
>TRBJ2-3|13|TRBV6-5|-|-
TGTGCCAGCAGACTTGGACGCTCAGATACGCAGTATTTT
CASRLGRSDTQYF
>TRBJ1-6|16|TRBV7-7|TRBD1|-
TGTGCCAGCAGCCCTCACTTCCGGGACAGGGGCCCACCCCTCCACTTT
CASSPHFRDRGPPLHF
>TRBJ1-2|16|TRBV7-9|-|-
TGTGCCAGCAGCTCCGAGGTCGGGGGGGGTAACTATGGCTACACCTTC
CASSSEVGGGNYGYTF
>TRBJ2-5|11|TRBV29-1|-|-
TGCAGCGTTGGGGGGCAAGAGACCCAGTACTTC
CSVGGQETQYF
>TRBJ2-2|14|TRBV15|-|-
TGTGCCACCAGAGGAGAGCTGAACACCGGGGAGCTGTTTTTT
CATRGELNTGELFF
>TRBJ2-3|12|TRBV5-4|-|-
TGTGCCAGCAGCCAGATCACAGATACGCAGTATTTT
CASSQITDTQYF
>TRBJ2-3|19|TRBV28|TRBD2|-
TGTGCCAGCAGTTCACAACCGGGACTAGCGGGGGGCGGGAGAGATACGCAGTATTTT
CASSSQPGLAGGGRDTQYF
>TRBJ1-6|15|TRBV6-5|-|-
TGTGCCAGCAGTTACTCGACCAGGGGTGACTCACCCCTCCACTTT
CASSYSTRGDSPLHF
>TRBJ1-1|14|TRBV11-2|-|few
TGTGCCAGCAGCTCGTGGGCCCGGAACACTGAAGCTTTCTTT
CASSSWARNTEAFF
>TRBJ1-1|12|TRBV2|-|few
TGTGCCATCGGACAGCCATACACTGAAGCTTTCTTT
CAIGQPYTEAFF
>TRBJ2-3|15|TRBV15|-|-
TGTGCCACCAGCAGAGATGAGATTCACACAGATACGCAGTATTTT
CATSRDEIHTDTQYF
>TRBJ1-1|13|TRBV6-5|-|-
TGTGCCAGCAGTTTGGGTTGGAACACTGAAGCTTTCTTT
CASSLGWNTEAFF
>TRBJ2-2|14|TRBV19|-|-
TGTGCCAGTACCTGGGGGGCGAACACCGGGGAGCTGTTTTTT
CASTWGANTGELFF
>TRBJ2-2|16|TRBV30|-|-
TGTGCCTGGAGGAGACCGGGACAACGCAACACCGGGGAGCTGTTTTTT
CAWRRPGQRNTGELFF
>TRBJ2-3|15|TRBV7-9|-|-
TGTGCCAGCAGCACCGCCGGGATCAGCACAGATACGCAGTATTTT
CASSTAGISTDTQYF
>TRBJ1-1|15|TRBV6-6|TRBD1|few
TGTGCCAGCAGTTACTCGAAGAGTGGACAGGTCGAAGCTTTCTTT
CASSYSKSGQVEAFF
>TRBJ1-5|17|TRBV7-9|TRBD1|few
TGTGCCAGCAGCTTAGGTTCAGGACAGGAGGGGAATCAGCCCCAGCATTTT
CASSLGSGQEGNQPQHF
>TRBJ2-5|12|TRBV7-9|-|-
TGTGCCAGCAGCTTAGGCGACACGACCCAGTACTTC
CASSLGDTTQYF
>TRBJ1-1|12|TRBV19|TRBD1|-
TGTGCCAGTAGTATAAGTGCAGGGGGAGCTTTCTTT
CASSISAGGAFF
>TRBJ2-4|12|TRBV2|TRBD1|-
TGTGCCAGCAGCGGGACAGCTAAACTTCAGTACTTC
CASSGTAKLQYF
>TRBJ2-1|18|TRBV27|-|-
TGTGCCAGCAGTTCCCGTCAGACGGGGCCTTCCCCGAACAATGAGCAGTTCTTC
CASSSRQTGPSPNNEQFF
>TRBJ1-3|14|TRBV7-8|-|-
TGTGCCAGCAGTCTGACCACGGTTGGAAACACCATATATTTT
CASSLTTVGNTIYF
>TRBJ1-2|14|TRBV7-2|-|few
TGTGCCAGCAGCTTAGCTGAGGGGGTGGGTGGCTACACCTTC
CASSLAEGVGGYTF
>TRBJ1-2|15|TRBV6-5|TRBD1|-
TGTGCCAGCCGGGACAGGGTATTGGACTCGTATGGCTACACCTTC
CASRDRVLDSYGYTF
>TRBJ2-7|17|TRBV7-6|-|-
TGTGCCAGCAGCTTATACCCCGGGCTAGCGAGCTCCTACGAGCAGTACTTC
CASSLYPGLASSYEQYF
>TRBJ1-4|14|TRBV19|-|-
TGTGCCAGTACCAGATCGGGGGGAAATGAAAAACTGTTTTTT
CASTRSGGNEKLFF
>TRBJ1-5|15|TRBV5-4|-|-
TGTGCCAGCAGCTTGGAACAGGGTTGGGATCAGCCCCAGCATTTT
CASSLEQGWDQPQHF
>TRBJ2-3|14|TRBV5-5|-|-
TGTGCCAGCAGCGTGGGACATGTCACAGATACGCAGTATTTT
CASSVGHVTDTQYF
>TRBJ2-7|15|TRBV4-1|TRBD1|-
TGCGCCAGCAGCCATCAGGGACAGGGTGGCTACGAGCAGTACTTC
CASSHQGQGGYEQYF
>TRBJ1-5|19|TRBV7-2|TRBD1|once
TGTGCCAGCAGCACAGCCCCGGGACAGGGGGCGCGACACAATCAGCCCCAGCATTTT
CASSTAPGQGARHNQPQHF
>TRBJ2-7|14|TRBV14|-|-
TGTGCCAGCAGTTCAAAAGGGTCTACGTACGAGCAGTACTTC
CASSSKGSTYEQYF
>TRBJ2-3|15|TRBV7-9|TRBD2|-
TGTGCCAGCAGCCGTCTAGCGGGGGTCACAGATACGCAGTATTTT
CASSRLAGVTDTQYF
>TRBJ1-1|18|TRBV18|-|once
TGTGCCAGCTCACCACGTAGACAAGGGGGGGTGGCGAACACTGAAGCTTTCTTT
CASSPRRQGGVANTEAFF
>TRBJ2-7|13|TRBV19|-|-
TGTGCCAGTAGTGTTCGGGACCCATACGAGCAGTACTTC
CASSVRDPYEQYF
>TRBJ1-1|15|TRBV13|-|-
TGTGCCAGCAGCCCCATGGGCAGGGCGAACACTGAAGCTTTCTTT
CASSPMGRANTEAFF
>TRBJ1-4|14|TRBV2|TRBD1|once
TGTGCCAGCGGATACGGGACAGTTGGTGAAAAACTGTTTTTT
CASGYGTVGEKLFF
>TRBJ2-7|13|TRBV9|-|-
TGTGCCAGCAGCGTAGCCCCATCCTACGAGCAGTACTTC
CASSVAPSYEQYF
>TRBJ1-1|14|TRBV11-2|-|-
TGTGCCAGCAGCTTAGAGGTCCAGGACACTGAAGCTTTCTTT
CASSLEVQDTEAFF
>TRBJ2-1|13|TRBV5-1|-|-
TGCGCCAGCAGCTTGGGATCCGGTAATGAGCAGTTCTTC
CASSLGSGNEQFF
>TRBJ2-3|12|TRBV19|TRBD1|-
TGTGCCACAGGACAGGTAACAGATACGCAGTATTTT
CATGQVTDTQYF
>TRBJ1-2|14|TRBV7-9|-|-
TGTGCCAGCAGCTTGGCCGGACTAATCGGAGGCTACACCTTC
CASSLAGLIGGYTF
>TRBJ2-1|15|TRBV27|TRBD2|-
TGTGCCAGCAGTTTATCCCTAAGCGGGGGTACTGAGCAGTTCTTC
CASSLSLSGGTEQFF
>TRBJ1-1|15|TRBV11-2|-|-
TGTGCCAGCAGCTTATCCTTTCGTGGGAGTACTGAAGCTTTCTTT
CASSLSFRGSTEAFF
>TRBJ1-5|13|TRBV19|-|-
TGTGCCAGTAGTACAAGGACCGAGCCCCAGCTAGTGTTT
CASSTRTEPQLVF
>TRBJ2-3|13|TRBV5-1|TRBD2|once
TGCGCCAGCGGAACGGGGGGGCCAGATACGCAGTATTTT
CASGTGGPDTQYF
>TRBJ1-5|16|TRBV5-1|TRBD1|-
TGCGCCAGCAGCCCCGGGACAGGGGCTTTCAATCAGCCCCAGCATTTT
CASSPGTGAFNQPQHF
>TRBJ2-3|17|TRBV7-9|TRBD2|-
TGTGCCAGCAGCTTCGCCGCACTAGCGGGGGGCACAGATACGCAGTATTTT
CASSFAALAGGTDTQYF
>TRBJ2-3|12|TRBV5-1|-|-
TGCGCCAGCAGCCAAACCACAGATACGCAGTATTTT
CASSQTTDTQYF
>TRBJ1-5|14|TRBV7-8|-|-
TGTGCCAGCAGCCCTAGAGGGGGGGAAGAGCCCCAGCATTTT
CASSPRGGEEPQHF
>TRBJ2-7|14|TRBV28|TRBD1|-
TGTGCCAGCACCTGGACAGGGAATCCCTACGAGCAGTACTTC
CASTWTGNPYEQYF
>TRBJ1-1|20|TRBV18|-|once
TGTGCCAGCTCACCACCGGTCCACTCAATCCGGGGGCGGATGAACACTGAAGCTTTCTTT
CASSPPVHSIRGRMNTEAFF